This T cell receptor beta chain was captured by sequencing in a study of control samples from healthy donors and cancer patients. Trimming took 5 bases from V and 4 from J; bases not matched to a gene: 7. Germline CDR1 reads SEHNR; CDR2 reads FQNEAQ (reference sequence). This CDR3 has 14 residues. The table came from immunoSEQ multiplex PCR; TCRdb's copy has only in-frame clones and leaves some out. Altogether 150,000 to 200,000 clones are present, over 85% being singletons, with the ten largest covering 12%. The sequence derives from a man aged 25-45 years in good health. The chain recombines TRBV7-9 with TRBJ1-1; 7 positions match TRBD1. Sequenced sample: blood. CDR3 nucleotide sequence: TGTGCCAGCAGCCCAAACAGGGGTTTCACTGAAGCTTTCTTT. Its protein is CASSPNRGFTEAFF.